What follows are 30 T cell receptor beta chains derived from one specimen sequenced in a study of blood T cells in healthy people across ages. A second PCR of 7 to 11 cycles used a sample-barcoded 5' primer and a J-beta primer mix. TCRdb reprocessed the 5' RACE reads with MiXCR, giving one entry per CDR3 protein. The sample includes roughly 1.9 million distinct CDR3 sequences, about two fifths of them seen just once. Sequencing was done on a sample of blood. The receptors originated from a human donor in good health.

This clonotype was counted a few times. This sequence joins TRBV15 and TRBJ2-2, with D unclear. Deletions cut 0 bases from V and 0 bases from J, with 8 bases between. CDR1 and CDR2 (germline): LNHNV, YYDKDF (reference sequence). CDR3 length: 16 residues. The DNA of the CDR3 is TGTGCCACCAGCAGAGATTCCCCGTCGAACACCGGGGAGCTGTTTTTT. Protein: CATSRDSPSNTGELFF.

This clonotype was seen a few times. The genes are TRBV29-1 and TRBJ2-4, with 7 bases lining up with TRBD1. The closer fit of TRBJ2-5 to the DNA end suggests the J call may be wrong. Germline-derived CDR1 and CDR2 are SQVTM and ANQGSEA. The length of the CDR3 is 14 residues. The CDR3 sequence is CSVEGGTDRKTQYF. As DNA, the CDR3 is TGCAGCGTTGAAGGAGGGACAGACAGAAAGACCCAGTACTTC.

This clonotype was seen only a few times. The rearrangement joins TRBV7-9 to TRBJ2-7; D possibly uses TRBD1 or TRBD2 (6 bases each). V lost 0 bases and J lost 5, with 11 bases in between. This CDR3 comprises 14 residues. Germline CDR1 and CDR2: SEHNR and FQNEAQ (reference sequence). The CDR3 spells CASSLALRGDEQYF. The CDR3 DNA follows: TGTGCCAGCAGCTTAGCGCTAAGGGGGGACGAGCAGTACTTC.

J is TRBJ1-2 and V is TRBV27; maybe TRBD1 (6 bases). The V gene lost 0 bases and the J gene lost 4 bases, with 15 bases spanning the gap. The CDR3 is made up of 16 amino acids. From germline, CDR1 is MNHEY and CDR2 SMNVEV (reference sequence). The CDR3 nucleotides read TGTGCCAGCAGTTTATCCTATGTGCAGGGGAGCTATGGCTACACCTTC. Translating gives CASSLSYVQGSYGYTF.

In this sample, this clonotype turned up a few times. J is TRBJ1-5 and V is TRBV12-3 or TRBV12-4; D is unclear. V was trimmed by 4 bases and J by 0 bases, leaving 7 bases between them. This CDR3 spans 14 amino acids. CDR3 region: CASSSSTSNQPQHF. The CDR3 DNA is TGTGCCAGCAGTTCGTCCACTAGCAATCAGCCCCAGCATTTT.

The rearrangement links TRBV29-1 to TRBJ2-4; tentatively, D is TRBD2 (6 bases). The CDR3 length is 13 residues. Trimming removed 3 bases at V and 1 base at J, with 7 bases between. Germline CDR1 SQVTM, CDR2 ANQGSEA. CDR3 sequence: CSVEEGAKNIQYF. CDR3 in DNA: TGCAGCGTTGAGGAGGGGGCCAAAAACATTCAGTACTTC.

The V call is TRBV29-1, the J call TRBJ2-5, with 12 positions matching TRBD2. Trimming cost V 4 bases and J 11 bases; bases outside gene matches: 14. The CDR3 spans 15 residues. Germline assignment: CDR1 SQVTM and CDR2 ANQGSEA. The DNA for the CDR3 is TGCAGCGTTGGTATGGGACTAGCGGGCGACAATGAGCAGTACTTC. The encoded protein is CSVGMGLAGDNEQYF.

This clonotype was detected a few times. At one end, the junction sequence differs from germline, possibly due to a read error. The rearrangement links TRBV29-1 to TRBJ1-2; no reliable D call. The CDR3 spans 13 residues. The germline gives CDR1 SQVTM, CDR2 ANQGSEA. The CDR3 sequence is CSVEEMDRYGYTF. The CDR3 DNA is TGCAGCGTTGAAGAAATGGACCGCTATGGTTACACCTTC.

The chain employs TRBV4-1 and TRBJ1-2; 11 nucleotides align to TRBD1. V shed 4 bases and J 3 bases; nucleotides not matched to a gene: 7. The CDR3 spans 16 residues. Germline V lookup: CDR1 MGHRA, CDR2 YSYEKL. CDR3 in DNA: TGCGCCAGCAGCCCCGCAGGGACAGGGGGTCACTATGGCTACACCTTC. Its translation: CASSPAGTGGHYGYTF.

The genes are TRBV10-3 and TRBJ2-5; the match to TRBD2 covers 11 bases. V shed 6 bases and J 0 bases; nucleotides not matched to a gene: 0. The CDR3 runs 14 residues. Germline V lookup: CDR1 ENHRY, CDR2 SYGVKD. The CDR3 DNA sequence: TGTGCCATCAGACTAGCGGGGGACCAAGAGACCCAGTACTTC. Protein product: CAIRLAGDQETQYF.

The sample holds a few counts of this clonotype. The CDR3 sequence is CSAIGAGHEQFF. CDR3 coding DNA: TGCAGTGCTATCGGGGCCGGACACGAGCAGTTCTTC. The J gene is TRBJ2-1, the V gene TRBV20-1; possibly TRBD1 or TRBD2 for D (5 bases each). V lost 4 bases and J lost 10, with 14 bases in between. CDR1 and CDR2 (germline): DFQATT, SNEGSKA (reference sequence). This CDR3 spans 12 amino acids.

V gene TRBV19 combines with J gene TRBJ2-5; D tentatively fits TRBD1 or TRBD2 (5 bases each). The closer fit of TRBJ2-7 to the DNA end suggests the J call may be wrong. Per germline, CDR1 LNHDA and CDR2 SQIVND (reference sequence). This CDR3 spans 13 amino acids. This CDR3 reads CASSNWDRYEQYF. The CDR3 DNA follows: TGTGCCAGTAGTAATTGGGACCGCTACGAGCAGTACTTC.

The chain links TRBV27 to TRBJ2-1, with 8 bases aligning to TRBD1. V shed 7 bases and J 5 bases; nucleotides not matched to a gene: 7. CDR1 is MNHEY, CDR2 SMNVEV, per germline (reference sequence). CDR3 length equals 14 residues. The CDR3 sequence is CASTWTGSDNEQFF. The CDR3 DNA reads TGTGCCAGCACCTGGACAGGGTCAGACAATGAGCAGTTCTTC.

The rearrangement uses TRBV14 and TRBJ2-7; a possible D gene is TRBD2 (6 bases). The J call is doubtful: the DNA matches TRBJ2-5 better. Germline lookup yields CDR1 SGHDN and CDR2 FVKESK. The CDR3 contains 15 residues. The CDR3 is CASSDDGEVDETQYF. In DNA form, the CDR3 reads TGTGCCAGCAGCGACGACGGGGAGGTTGACGAGACCCAGTACTTC.

This clonotype was observed a few times. V usage is TRBV14 and J usage is TRBJ2-1; D uncertain. Germline loops: CDR1 SGHDN, CDR2 FVKESK. The CDR3 spans 12 residues. V dropped 3 bases and J dropped 5 bases, with 5 bases sitting between them. The CDR3 loop reads CASSQIHNEQFF. Here the CDR3 DNA reads TGTGCCAGCAGCCAGATTCACAATGAGCAGTTCTTC.

The gene calls are TRBV7-9 and TRBJ2-1; 11 bases fit TRBD1. The V gene end was trimmed by 7 bases and the J gene end by 8 bases; junction bases not matched to a gene: 13. Germline V gene sequence: CDR1 SEHNR, CDR2 FQNEAQ (reference sequence). This CDR3 has 16 residues. In DNA form, the CDR3 reads TGTGCCAGCATCCAAACTACGGACAGGGGGCAAGATGAGCAGTTCTTC. This sequence encodes CASIQTTDRGQDEQFF. Full variable domain (outside the CDR3, taken from reference TRBV7-9 and TRBJ2-1): DTGVSQNPRHKITKRGQNVTFRCDPISEHNRLYWYRQTLGQGPEFLTYFQNEAQLEKSRLLSDRFSAERPKGSFSTLEIQRTEQGDSAMYLCASIQTTDRGQDEQFFGPGTRLTVL.

In its sample, this clonotype was seen a few times. The chain has TRBV7-2 and TRBJ2-5, with D possibly matching TRBD2 (6 bases). Germline CDR1 is SGHTA and CDR2 is FQGNSA. The CDR3 is made up of 14 amino acids. Trimming pared 5 bases from V and 5 bases from J, leaving 15 bases between. The DNA for the CDR3 is TGTGCCAGCAGCCGGGGACTTCAGCGGGAGACCCAGTACTTC. This sequence encodes CASSRGLQRETQYF. The entire variable domain, with the rest obtained from reference TRBV7-2 and TRBJ2-5, is as follows: GAGVSQSPSNKVTEKGKDVELRCDPISGHTALYWYRQSLGQGLEFLIYFQGNSAPDKSGLPSDRFSAERTGGSVSTLTIQRTQQEDSAVYLCASSRGLQRETQYFGPGTRLLVL.

This clonotype has just a few counts. CDR3 in amino acids: CASSVGSGPQPQHF. CDR3 in DNA: TGTGCCAGCAGTGTTGGCTCCGGACCTCAGCCCCAGCATTTT. This chain links TRBV2 with TRBJ1-5; D gene unclear. Trimming stripped 4 bases from V and 6 bases from J, with 13 bases between. CDR1 and CDR2 from the germline V gene are SNHLY and FYNNEI. The CDR3 is 14 residues long. Looking up the rest from reference TRBV2 and TRBJ1-5 gives the full variable domain: EPEVTQTPSHQVTQMGQEVILRCVPISNHLYFYWYRQILGQKVEFLVSFYNNEISEKSEIFDDQFSVERPDGSNFTLKIRSTKLEDSAMYFCASSVGSGPQPQHFGDGTRLSIL.

The chain uses TRBV28 and TRBJ1-5; D is possibly TRBD1 (5 bases). Germline CDR1 is MDHEN and CDR2 is SYDVKM. V gave up 3 bases and J gave up 13 bases, with 19 bases separating them. The CDR3 consists of 14 residues. CDR3 coding DNA: TGTGCCAGCAGTTTCTTGCAGGGTATAAAAGGACAGCATTTT. Translation: CASSFLQGIKGQHF.

This clonotype was picked up many times. The chain has TRBV7-8 and TRBJ2-3; no clear D. Between the trimmed V and J ends, which lost 0 bases and 2 bases, there was a span of 9 bases. The CDR3 sequence is 15 residues long. Germline CDR1 SGHVS, CDR2 FQNEAQ. The CDR3 protein is CASSLARHLTDTQYF. The CDR3 DNA sequence: TGTGCCAGCAGCTTAGCTCGGCACCTCACAGATACGCAGTATTTT.

The chain recombines TRBV7-3 with TRBJ2-7; TRBD2 is a possible D gene (6 bases). The end of the DNA fits TRBJ2-5 better, so the J call may be wrong. The length of the CDR3 is 13 residues. Germline loops: CDR1 SGHTA, CDR2 FQGTGA. The DNA for the CDR3 is TGTGCCAGCAGCTCGTCGGCGGGGAAGACCCAGTACTTC. This encodes CASSSSAGKTQYF.

This clonotype appeared a few times. The chain links TRBV12-3 or TRBV12-4 to TRBJ1-2; maybe TRBD1 (5 bases). The germline V and J ends were trimmed by 3 bases and 7 bases, with 18 bases remaining between them. The CDR3 sequence is 15 residues long. The CDR3, as DNA: TGTGCCAGCAGTTTGGGTCTAGGAGGGGCAGGTGGCTACACCTTC. Translating it yields CASSLGLGGAGGYTF.

This clonotype occurred many times. The gene calls are TRBV6-6 and TRBJ1-6, with 7 bases lining up with TRBD1. J gave up 7 bases and V 5 bases, and 5 bases lay outside the gene matches. Germline-derived CDR1 and CDR2 are MNHNY and SVGAGI (reference sequence). The CDR3 has 14 residues. CDR3 sequence: CASSVGQLNSPLHF. In nucleotides, the CDR3 is TGTGCCAGCAGTGTGGGACAGCTGAATTCACCCCTCCACTTT.

The V gene is TRBV19, the J gene TRBJ2-7; TRBD1 aligns across 7 bases. V lost 8 bases to trimming and J lost 10 bases; unmatched junction nucleotides: 20. The length of the CDR3 is 15 residues. Germline values: CDR1 LNHDA, CDR2 SQIVND (reference sequence). The CDR3: CASQPSRQGSFAQYF. DNA for the CDR3: TGTGCCAGTCAACCATCCAGACAGGGAAGTTTCGCCCAGTACTTC.

The sample holds one count of this clonotype. The V gene is TRBV7-3, the J gene TRBJ2-7, with no clear D. Trimming shortened V by 0 bases and J by 6 bases, and 9 bases separated the two germline ends. Germline CDR1 is SGHTA and CDR2 is FQGTGA. This CDR3 comprises 13 residues. This CDR3 reads CASSLTGFTEQYF. The CDR3 coding sequence is TGTGCCAGCAGCTTAACGGGGTTTACCGAGCAGTACTTC.

The V and J genes are TRBV20-1 and TRBJ2-3; D is perhaps TRBD1 or TRBD2 (5 bases each). The germline gives CDR1 DFQATT, CDR2 SNEGSKA (reference sequence). The V gene lost 4 bases and the J gene lost 2 bases, with 7 bases spanning the gap. This CDR3 contains 12 residues. The CDR3: CSATGTTDTQYF. CDR3 sequence (DNA): TGCAGTGCTACAGGGACCACAGATACGCAGTATTTT.

The chain combines TRBV27 with TRBJ2-4; a possible D gene is TRBD2 (5 bases). Judging by the DNA end, TRBJ2-7 fits better; the J call may be wrong. This CDR3 has 14 residues. In germline, CDR1 is MNHEY, CDR2 SMNVEV (reference sequence). CDR3 loop: CASNEGRSPYEQYF. CDR3 nucleotide sequence: TGTGCCAGCAACGAGGGCAGGTCGCCCTACGAGCAGTACTTC.

This clonotype was picked up a small number of times. The gene calls are TRBV2 and TRBJ2-3; perhaps TRBD2 as D (6 bases). The germline V and J ends were trimmed by 1 base and 2 bases, with 10 bases remaining between them. The germline V gene encodes CDR1 SNHLY and CDR2 FYNNEI. This CDR3 region has 15 residues. DNA for the CDR3: TGTGCCAGCAGTGAAGTAGGGACTCCCACAGATACGCAGTATTTT. Encoded protein: CASSEVGTPTDTQYF.

This chain's CDR3 is CASSYLPELRGDGYTF. CDR3 bases: TGTGCCAGCAGTTACCTTCCCGAGTTGAGGGGAGACGGCTACACCTTC. The chain carries TRBV6-2 or TRBV6-3 and TRBJ1-2; a possible D gene is TRBD1 (5 bases). There are 16 residues in the CDR3. Trimming stripped 2 bases from V and 8 bases from J, with 21 bases between. Germline values: CDR1 MNHEY, CDR2 SVGEGT.

The chain uses TRBV7-9 and TRBJ2-2, with TRBD1 matching 8 bases. Germline-derived CDR1 and CDR2 are SEHNR and FQNEAQ (reference sequence). The CDR3 extends over 16 amino acids. The trim removed 0 bases at V and 5 bases at J, leaving 5 bases unmatched. The chain's CDR3 is CASSLAQGARTGELFF. The CDR3 DNA follows: TGTGCCAGCAGCTTAGCGCAGGGGGCCAGGACCGGGGAGCTGTTTTTT.